The clone carrying this TCR beta chain was seen only a few times. What it binds is unknown. The entry originates in a study of human T cells and chemical hapten exposure. Study background: TCR yields per sample varied, mainly owing to small pooled library volume differences. Study-wide results and caveats: After DPC sensitization, TCRs above 1 in 1000 frequency showed no change.

The sample's time point: patch test 3, about 24 weeks after DPC sensitization. Regarding treatment: therapeutic diphenylcyclopropenone sensitization with weekly scalp DPC. The CDR3 covers 13 residues. Germline V gene data show CDR1 as GTSNPN and CDR2 as SVGIG (reference sequence). Trimming removed 3 bases at V and 2 bases at J, with 8 bases between. Attachment of unique molecular identifiers to individual cDNA molecules was performed in the library. TCRdb re-called the RACE reads through MiXCR, storing one row per CDR3 protein. Here the sample spans some 64,000 distinct CDR3 sequences, approximately 9.9% being singletons.

Sequencing was performed on whole blood, taken in connection with sensitization to the hapten diphenylcyclopropenone (DPC). The gene calls are TRBV30 and TRBJ1-5; D ambiguous. This TCR was sampled from a woman in her twenties or thirties with alopecia areata. Some clones in this sample may be carry-over from other donors' samples. As DNA, the CDR3 is TGTGCCTGGAGCCCATCTGGCAATCAGCCCCAGCATTTT. Translated, it gives CAWSPSGNQPQHF.